Below, 10 T cell receptor beta chains from the same sample are listed, as sequenced in a study of T cells in localized non-small cell lung cancer. Measured with immunoSEQ multiplex PCR; TCRdb has only the in-frame clones, and not every one. The sample has some 14,000 clones; around 90% are singletons. The source material was peripheral blood mononuclear cells, sampled before any cancer treatment. Receptors were obtained from a man aged 35 to 70 with stage III lung adenocarcinoma.

This rearrangement joins TRBV5-4 to TRBJ1-1; D gene unclear. The length of the CDR3 is 14 residues. CDR1 is SGHNT, CDR2 YYREEE, per germline (reference sequence). The V end was cut by 0 bases, the J end by 8 bases, with 14 bases between. CDR3: CASSLASQTKEAFF. CDR3 in DNA: TGTGCCAGCAGCTTGGCCTCTCAAACTAAGGAAGCTTTCTTT.

The chain is built from TRBV27 and TRBJ2-6; 7 bases align to TRBD1. The CDR3 loop spans 15 amino acids. Trimming took 4 bases from V and 9 from J; bases not matched to a gene: 9. From germline, CDR1 is MNHEY and CDR2 SMNVEV (reference sequence). The CDR3 nucleotides read TGTGCCAGCAGTTACTCCAGACAGGGAAGCAACGTCCTGACTTTC. As protein: CASSYSRQGSNVLTF.

This clone was recorded a few times. The chain is built from TRBV6-1 and TRBJ1-1; D may be TRBD1 (5 bases). Trimming shortened V by 0 bases and J by 4 bases, and 6 bases separated the two germline ends. CDR3 length: 13 residues. The germline V gene has CDR1 MNHNS and CDR2 SASEGT. In nucleotides, the CDR3 is TGTGCCAGCAGTGAAGCGGGGGGCACTGAAGCTTTCTTT. Translation: CASSEAGGTEAFF.

V gene TRBV10-3 combines with J gene TRBJ2-1; 9 nucleotides line up with TRBD2. The CDR3 extends over 14 amino acids. From germline, CDR1 is ENHRY and CDR2 SYGVKD. V trimming: 11 bases; J trimming: 0 bases; junction bases outside the gene matches: 5. CDR3 sequence reads: CAVSSGNSYNEQFF. The CDR3 nucleotides read TGTGCCGTTTCTAGCGGGAACTCCTACAATGAGCAGTTCTTC.

This sequence joins TRBV29-1 and TRBJ1-1, with D possibly being TRBD1 (5 bases). The germline gives CDR1 SQVTM, CDR2 ANQGSEA. CDR3 length equals 13 residues. The V end was cut by 4 bases, the J end by 1 base, with 10 bases between. This chain's CDR3 is CSVGPGWNTEAFF. CDR3 nucleotides: TGCAGCGTTGGTCCAGGGTGGAACACTGAAGCTTTCTTT.

The chain links TRBV10-2 to TRBJ2-1; D call uncertain. CDR1 and CDR2 (germline): WSHSY, SAAADI. Deletions cut 6 bases from V and 8 bases from J, with 11 bases between. The CDR3 has 12 amino acids. CDR3 region: CASRHDMDEQFF. CDR3 in DNA: TGCGCCAGCAGACACGATATGGATGAGCAGTTCTTC.

This chain links TRBV7-2 with TRBJ1-5, with D possibly TRBD1 on 6 matching bases. The CDR3 has 16 amino acids. Trimming left V 0 bases short and J 4 bases short, with 13 bases between. Germline CDR1 SGHTA, CDR2 FQGNSA. The CDR3 loop is CASSLATGTLNQPQHF. DNA for the CDR3: TGTGCCAGCAGCTTAGCTACAGGGACCCTTAATCAGCCCCAGCATTTT.

J is TRBJ2-1 and V is TRBV6-4; D could derive from TRBD1 or TRBD2 (7 bases each). The CDR3 is made up of 15 amino acids. Germline V CDR1 and CDR2: MRHNA, SNTAGT. V dropped 0 bases and J dropped 8 bases, with 14 bases sitting between them. The CDR3 nucleotides are TGTGCCAGCAGTGACTCTAGGGGAGGGGGCGATGAGCAGTTCTTC. It yields the protein CASSDSRGGGDEQFF.

This clone was counted a few times. The chain has TRBV7-3 and TRBJ2-7; possibly TRBD1 or TRBD2 for D (7 bases each). Per germline, CDR1 SGHTA and CDR2 FQGTGA. The CDR3 is 15 residues long. The germline V and J ends were trimmed by 5 bases and 6 bases, with 20 bases remaining between them. The CDR3 reads CASSPQGAGGGEQYF. The CDR3 nucleotides are TGTGCCAGCAGCCCCCAGGGAGCAGGGGGGGGCGAGCAGTACTTC. The entire variable domain, with the rest obtained from reference TRBV7-3 and TRBJ2-7, is as follows: GAGVSQTPSNKVTEKGKYVELRCDPISGHTALYWYRQSLGQGPEFLIYFQGTGAADDSGLPNDRFFAVRPEGSVSTLKIQRTERGDSAVYLCASSPQGAGGGEQYFGPGTRLTVT.

V and J are TRBV2 and TRBJ2-5; possibly TRBD2 for D (5 bases). The CDR3 length is 13 residues. Germline loops: CDR1 SNHLY, CDR2 FYNNEI. Trimming took 8 bases from V and 1 from J, leaving 11 bases between them. CDR3 DNA: TGTGCCAGCCGTCGGGATCTCCAAGAGACCCAGTACTTC. Amino acids: CASRRDLQETQYF.